One sample yielded the 4 T cell receptor beta chains listed below, sequenced in a study of T cell repertoires in cytomegalovirus infection. TCRdb fed the reads into MiXCR, producing one record per CDR3 protein. The table has fewer than 850,000 distinct CDR3 sequences, 25% to 30% seen once. No antigen has been assigned to these receptors. The sample was cultured CD8+ T cells from PBMCs, taken from culture after CMV antigen stimulation. The receptor source for this set is a human donor in good health (CMV status not recorded). Some clones in this sample may be carry-over from other donors' samples.

V is TRBV10-3 and J is TRBJ2-7; D possibly matches TRBD1 or TRBD2 (5 bases each). V dropped 10 bases and J dropped 3 bases, with 19 bases sitting between them. In germline, CDR1 is ENHRY, CDR2 SYGVKD. This CDR3 has 14 amino acids. In nucleotides, the CDR3 is TGTGCCACACCGTCGGCTACAGGAGGCTACGAGCAGTACGTC. It codes for CATPSATGGYEQYV.

Comment on this clonotype: Germline is not matched at one junction end, which may reflect a read error. The chain uses TRBV11-3 and TRBJ1-1; D is undetermined. Per germline, CDR1 SGHNT and CDR2 YENEEA. This CDR3 has 13 residues. The CDR3 sequence is CASSLDLYTEAFF. The CDR3 nucleotides read TGTGCTAGCAGCTTAGATTTATACACTGAAGCTTTCTTT.

This clonotype was recorded at least ten times. The chain carries TRBV4-1 and TRBJ1-1; a possible D gene is TRBD1 (5 bases). The V gene lost 6 bases and the J gene lost 0 bases, with 11 bases spanning the gap. CDR1 and CDR2 (germline): MGHRA, YSYEKL. The CDR3 is 14 residues long. The chain's CDR3 is CASRGPLMNTEAFF. DNA of the CDR3: TGCGCCAGCAGGGGACCTCTAATGAACACTGAAGCTTTCTTT.

This clonotype has just a few counts. The genes are TRBV10-3 and TRBJ1-5; 9 bases match TRBD1. J gave up 6 bases and V 3 bases, and 6 bases lay outside the gene matches. CDR3 size: 15 residues. Germline CDR1 and CDR2: ENHRY and SYGVKD. CDR3 in amino acids: CAISDPDRGGQPQHF. DNA of the CDR3: TGTGCCATCAGTGATCCGGACAGGGGAGGTCAGCCCCAGCATTTT.